This T cell receptor (beta chain) appears in the sequencing data of a study of T cell changes during pregnancy in multiple sclerosis. Here immunoSEQ multiplex PCR was the method, and the copy in TCRdb shows in-frame clones only, minus some. This table holds about 40,000 clones, around 90% found once. Germline trimming cut 8 bases from V and 6 bases from J; bases unmatched to any gene: 14. This CDR3 contains 16 residues. CDR1 and CDR2 (germline): ENHRY, SYGVKD. The V and J genes are TRBV10-3 and TRBJ2-1; TRBD1 aligns across 9 bases. The source is a female donor with multiple sclerosis, enrolled in a pregnancy study. The source material was CD8+ T cells from peripheral blood mononuclear cells, sampled in the first trimester of pregnancy. CDR3 loop: CAIEMARTGAANEQFF. In nucleotides, the CDR3 is TGTGCCATCGAAATGGCTCGGACAGGGGCGGCCAATGAGCAGTTCTTC.